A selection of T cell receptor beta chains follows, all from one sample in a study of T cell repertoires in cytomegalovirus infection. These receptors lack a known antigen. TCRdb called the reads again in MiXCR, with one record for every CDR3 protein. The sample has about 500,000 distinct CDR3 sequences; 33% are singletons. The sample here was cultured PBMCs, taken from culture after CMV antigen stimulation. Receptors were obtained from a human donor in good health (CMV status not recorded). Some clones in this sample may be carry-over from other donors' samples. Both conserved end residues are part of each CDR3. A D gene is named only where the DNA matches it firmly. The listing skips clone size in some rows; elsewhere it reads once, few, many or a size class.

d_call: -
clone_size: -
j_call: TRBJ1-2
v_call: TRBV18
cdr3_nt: TGTGCCAGCTCACCACGGGGGGGATTGGACTATGGCTACACCTTC
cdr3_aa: CASSPRGGLDYGYTF

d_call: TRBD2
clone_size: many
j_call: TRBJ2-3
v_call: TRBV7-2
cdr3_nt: TGTGCCAGCAGCCTGACTAGCGGGAGTGTGGCAGATACGCAGTATTTT
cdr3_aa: CASSLTSGSVADTQYF

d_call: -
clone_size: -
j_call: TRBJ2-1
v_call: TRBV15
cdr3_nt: TGTGCCACCAGCAGAGATTTGGAGGGTAGGGGTGAGCAGTTCTTC
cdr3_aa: CATSRDLEGRGEQFF

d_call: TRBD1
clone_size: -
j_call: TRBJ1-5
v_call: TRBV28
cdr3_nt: TGTGCCAGCACCAAAGACAGGGGAGAGTATGGCAATCAGCCCCAGCATTTT
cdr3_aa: CASTKDRGEYGNQPQHF

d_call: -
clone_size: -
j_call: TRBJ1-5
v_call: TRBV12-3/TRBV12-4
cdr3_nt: TGTGCCAGCAGTTGGGGCGATTCAATCAGGGGTGCCAATCAGCCCCAGCATTTT
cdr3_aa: CASSWGDSIRGANQPQHF

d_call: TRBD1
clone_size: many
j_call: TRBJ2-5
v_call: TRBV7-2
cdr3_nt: TGTGCCAGCAGCCTCGACAGGGGTCGGGAGACCCAGTACTTC
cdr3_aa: CASSLDRGRETQYF

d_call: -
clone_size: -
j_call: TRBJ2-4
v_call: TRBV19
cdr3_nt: TGTGCCAGTAGTATGGCGCGGCAGCTAACCAAAAACATTCAGTACTTC
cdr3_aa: CASSMARQLTKNIQYF

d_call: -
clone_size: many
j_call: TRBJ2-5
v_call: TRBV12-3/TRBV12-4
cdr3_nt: TGTGCCAGCAGTTTATTGTCGGGTATCGGAGAGACCCAGTACTTC
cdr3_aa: CASSLLSGIGETQYF

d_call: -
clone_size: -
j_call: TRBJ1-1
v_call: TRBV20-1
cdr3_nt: TGCAGTGCCCCAAGAGGGGTAGAGACTGAAGCTTTCTTT
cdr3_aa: CSAPRGVETEAFF

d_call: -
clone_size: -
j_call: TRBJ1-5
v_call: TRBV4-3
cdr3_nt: TGCGCCAGCAGCCAGGAAGAGAGGAGCAATCAGCCCCAGCATTTT
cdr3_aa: CASSQEERSNQPQHF

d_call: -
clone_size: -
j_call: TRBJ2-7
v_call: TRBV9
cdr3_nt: TGTGCCAGCAGCGTAGAAGGGATCGGCGAGCAGTACTTC
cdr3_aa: CASSVEGIGEQYF

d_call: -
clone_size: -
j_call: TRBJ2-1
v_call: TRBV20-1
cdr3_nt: TGCAGTGCTAGGGCGGCCGGGACTCTAAATGAGCAGTTCTTC
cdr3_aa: CSARAAGTLNEQFF

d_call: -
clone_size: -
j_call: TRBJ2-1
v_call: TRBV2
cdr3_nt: TGTGCCAGCGGCTCAGGGCCATACAATGAGCAGTTCTTC
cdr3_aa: CASGSGPYNEQFF

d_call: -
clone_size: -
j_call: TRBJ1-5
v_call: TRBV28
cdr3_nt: TGTGCCAGCACCTTAGTCTCTTCAAATCAGCCCCAGCATTTT
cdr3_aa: CASTLVSSNQPQHF

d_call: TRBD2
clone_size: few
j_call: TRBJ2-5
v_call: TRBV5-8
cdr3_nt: TGTGCCAGCAGCTTGGTTGTGACTAGCGGACCACGAACTTACTTC
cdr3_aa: CASSLVVTSGPRTYF

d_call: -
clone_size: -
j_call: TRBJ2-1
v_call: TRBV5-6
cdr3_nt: TGTGCCAGCAGCTTGTGGTTAGCTTCAACTTACAATGAGCAGTTCTTC
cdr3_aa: CASSLWLASTYNEQFF

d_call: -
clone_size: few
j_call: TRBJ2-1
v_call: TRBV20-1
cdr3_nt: TGCAGTGCTGACGGCTCCTACAATGAGCAGTTCTTC
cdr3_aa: CSADGSYNEQFF

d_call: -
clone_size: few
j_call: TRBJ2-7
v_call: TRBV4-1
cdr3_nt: TGCGCCAGCAGCCAAGGGCGGTTGGGGGCCTACGAGCAGTACTTC
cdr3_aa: CASSQGRLGAYEQYF

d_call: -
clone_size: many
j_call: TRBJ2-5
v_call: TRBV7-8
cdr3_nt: TGTGCCAGCAGCTTACAGCTAGACCTTCAAGAGACCCAGTACTTC
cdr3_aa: CASSLQLDLQETQYF

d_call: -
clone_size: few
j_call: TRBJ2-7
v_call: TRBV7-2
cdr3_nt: TGTGCCAGCAGATGGAGCTCCGAGTCTTCTTACGAGCAGTACTTC
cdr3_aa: CASRWSSESSYEQYF